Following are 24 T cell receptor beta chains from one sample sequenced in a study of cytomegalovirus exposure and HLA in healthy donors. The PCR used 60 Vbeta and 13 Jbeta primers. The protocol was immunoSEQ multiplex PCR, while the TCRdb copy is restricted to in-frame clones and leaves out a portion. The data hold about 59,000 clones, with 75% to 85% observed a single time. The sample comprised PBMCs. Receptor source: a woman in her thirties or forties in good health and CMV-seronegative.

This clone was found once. In DNA form, the CDR3 reads TGCAGCGTTGAACTATCTAGGTACAATGAGCAGTTCTTC. It encodes CSVELSRYNEQFF. This sequence joins TRBV29-1 and TRBJ2-1; no clear D gene. The CDR3 extends over 13 amino acids. Germline V gene lookup returns CDR1 SQVTM and CDR2 ANQGSEA. V shed 2 bases and J shed 4 bases, with 9 bases lying between them.

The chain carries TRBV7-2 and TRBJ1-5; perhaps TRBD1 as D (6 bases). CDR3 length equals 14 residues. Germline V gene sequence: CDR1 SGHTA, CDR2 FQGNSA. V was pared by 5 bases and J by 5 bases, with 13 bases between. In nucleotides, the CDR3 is TGTGCCAGCAGCCCAAACAGGGCTGATCAGCCCCAGCATTTT. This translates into CASSPNRADQPQHF.

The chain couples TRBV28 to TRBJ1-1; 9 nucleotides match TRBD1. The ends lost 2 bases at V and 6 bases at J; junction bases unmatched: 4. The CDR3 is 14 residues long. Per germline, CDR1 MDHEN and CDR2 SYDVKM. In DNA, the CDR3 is TGTGCCAGCAGTTTAGGGGACAGGGTCCCTGAAGCTTTCTTT. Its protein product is CASSLGDRVPEAFF. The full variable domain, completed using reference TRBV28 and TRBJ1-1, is DVKVTQSSRYLVKRTGEKVFLECVQDMDHENMFWYRQDPGLGLRLIYFSYDVKMKEKGDIPEGYSVSREKKERFSLILESASTNQTSMYLCASSLGDRVPEAFFGQGTRLTVV.

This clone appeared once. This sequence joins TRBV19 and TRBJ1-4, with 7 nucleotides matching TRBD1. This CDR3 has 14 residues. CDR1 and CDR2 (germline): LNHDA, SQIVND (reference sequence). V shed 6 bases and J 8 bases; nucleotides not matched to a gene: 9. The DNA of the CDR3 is TGTGCCAGTAGGACACAGGGGAGTAGAGAAAAACTGTTTTTT. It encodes CASRTQGSREKLFF.

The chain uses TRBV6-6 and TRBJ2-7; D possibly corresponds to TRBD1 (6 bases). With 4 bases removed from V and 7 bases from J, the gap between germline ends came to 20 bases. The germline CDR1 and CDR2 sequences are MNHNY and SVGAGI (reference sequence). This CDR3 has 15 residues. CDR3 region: CASSLTQSGVEEQYF. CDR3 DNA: TGTGCCAGCAGTTTAACTCAGTCAGGGGTCGAAGAGCAGTACTTC.

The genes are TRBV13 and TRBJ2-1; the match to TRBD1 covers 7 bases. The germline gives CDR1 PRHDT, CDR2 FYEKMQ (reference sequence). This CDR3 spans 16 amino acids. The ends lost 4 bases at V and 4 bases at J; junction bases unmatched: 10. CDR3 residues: CASSSDRDSVYNEQFF. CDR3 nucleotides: TGTGCCAGCAGCTCAGACCGGGACAGCGTATACAATGAGCAGTTCTTC.

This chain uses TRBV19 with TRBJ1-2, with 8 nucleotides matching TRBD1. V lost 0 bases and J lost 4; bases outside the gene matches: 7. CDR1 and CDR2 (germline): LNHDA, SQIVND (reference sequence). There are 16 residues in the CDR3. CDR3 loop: CASSIEGGQGLYGYTF. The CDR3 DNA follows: TGTGCCAGTAGTATAGAGGGCGGACAGGGACTCTATGGCTACACCTTC. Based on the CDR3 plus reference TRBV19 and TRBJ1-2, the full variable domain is DGGITQSPKYLFRKEGQNVTLSCEQNLNHDAMYWYRQDPGQGLRLIYYSQIVNDFQKGDIAEGYSVSREKKESFPLTVTSAQKNPTAFYLCASSIEGGQGLYGYTFGSGTRLTVV.

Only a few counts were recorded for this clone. In DNA form, the CDR3 reads TGTGCCAGCAGCCGTGAGGGGACAGCTTACGAGCAGTACTTC. Translation: CASSREGTAYEQYF. This chain connects TRBV6-5 to TRBJ2-7, with 7 nucleotides matching TRBD1. CDR3 length: 14 residues. The junction had 9 bases not matched to a gene; V was cut back by 6 bases and J by 4 bases. Germline CDR1 and CDR2: MNHEY and SVGAGI.

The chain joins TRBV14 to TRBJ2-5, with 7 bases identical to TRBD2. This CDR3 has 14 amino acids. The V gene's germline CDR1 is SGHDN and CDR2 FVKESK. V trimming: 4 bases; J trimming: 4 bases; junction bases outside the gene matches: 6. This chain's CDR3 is CASSPGTIGETQYF. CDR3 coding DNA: TGTGCCAGCAGCCCCGGGACTATAGGAGAGACCCAGTACTTC.

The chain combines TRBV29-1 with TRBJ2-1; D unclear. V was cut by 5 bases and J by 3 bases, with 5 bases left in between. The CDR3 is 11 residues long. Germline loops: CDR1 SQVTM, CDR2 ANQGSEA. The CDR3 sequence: CSVNSYNEQFF. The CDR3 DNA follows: TGCAGCGTTAACAGCTACAATGAGCAGTTCTTC.

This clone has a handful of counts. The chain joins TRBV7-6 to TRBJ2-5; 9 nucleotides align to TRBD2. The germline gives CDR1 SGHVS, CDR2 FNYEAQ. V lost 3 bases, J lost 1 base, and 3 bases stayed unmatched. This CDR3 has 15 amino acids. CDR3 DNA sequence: TGTGCCAGCAGCTTCCTAGCGGGACCCCAAGAGACCCAGTACTTC. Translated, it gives CASSFLAGPQETQYF.

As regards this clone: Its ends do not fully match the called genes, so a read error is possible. This CDR3 is CAISRDSQAIGPQHF. The CDR3 nucleotides are TGTGCCATCAGCAGAGATTCACAGGCGATAGGGCCCCAGCATTTT. The V gene is TRBV15, the J gene TRBJ1-5; maybe TRBD1 (5 bases). This CDR3 has 15 amino acids. Germline CDR1 LNHNV, CDR2 YYDKDF (reference sequence). Complete variable domain (other parts from reference TRBV15 and TRBJ1-5): DAMVIQNPRYQVTQFGKPVTLSCSQTLNHNVMYWYQQKSSQAPKLLFHYYDKDFNNEADTPDNFQSRRPNTSFCFLDIRSPGLGDTAMYLCAISRDSQAIGPQHFGDGTRLSIL.

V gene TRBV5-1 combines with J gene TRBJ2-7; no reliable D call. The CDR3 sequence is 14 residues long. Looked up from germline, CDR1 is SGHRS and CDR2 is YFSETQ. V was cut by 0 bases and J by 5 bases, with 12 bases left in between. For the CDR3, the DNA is TGCGCCAGCAGCTTGGGCCGCGGCGAAAACGAGCAGTACTTC. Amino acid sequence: CASSLGRGENEQYF. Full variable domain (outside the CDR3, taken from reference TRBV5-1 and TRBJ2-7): KAGVTQTPRYLIKTRGQQVTLSCSPISGHRSVSWYQQTPGQGLQFLFEYFSETQRNKGNFPGRFSGRQFSNSRSEMNVSTLELGDSALYLCASSLGRGENEQYFGPGTRLTVT.

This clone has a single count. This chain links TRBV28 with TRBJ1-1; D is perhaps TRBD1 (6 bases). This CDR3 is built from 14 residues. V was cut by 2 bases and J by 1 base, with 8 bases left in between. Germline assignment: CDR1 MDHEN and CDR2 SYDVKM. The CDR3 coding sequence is TGTGCCAGCAGTTTAACCAGGGGGAACACTGAAGCTTTCTTT. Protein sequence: CASSLTRGNTEAFF. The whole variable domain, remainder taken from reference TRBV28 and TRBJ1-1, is DVKVTQSSRYLVKRTGEKVFLECVQDMDHENMFWYRQDPGLGLRLIYFSYDVKMKEKGDIPEGYSVSREKKERFSLILESASTNQTSMYLCASSLTRGNTEAFFGQGTRLTVV.

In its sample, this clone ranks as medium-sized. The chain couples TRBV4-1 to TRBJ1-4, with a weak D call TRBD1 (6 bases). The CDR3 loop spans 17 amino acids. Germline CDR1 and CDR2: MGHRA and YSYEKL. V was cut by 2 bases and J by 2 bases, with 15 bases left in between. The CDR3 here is CASSQTGISGTNEKLFF. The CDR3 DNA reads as TGCGCCAGCAGCCAAACAGGGATCTCAGGCACTAATGAAAAACTGTTTTTT.

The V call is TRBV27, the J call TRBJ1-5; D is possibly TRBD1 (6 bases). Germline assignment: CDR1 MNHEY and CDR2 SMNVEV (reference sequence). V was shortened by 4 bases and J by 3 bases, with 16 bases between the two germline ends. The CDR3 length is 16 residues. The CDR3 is CASSSASGGPNQPQHF. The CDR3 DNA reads TGTGCCAGCAGTTCCGCCTCGGGGGGGCCCAATCAGCCCCAGCATTTT.

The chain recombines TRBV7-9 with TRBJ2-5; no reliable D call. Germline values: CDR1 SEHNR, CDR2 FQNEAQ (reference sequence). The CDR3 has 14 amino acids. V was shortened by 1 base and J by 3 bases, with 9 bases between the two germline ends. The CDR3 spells CASSLVGKEETQYF. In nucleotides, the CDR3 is TGTGCCAGCAGCTTAGTTGGCAAAGAAGAGACCCAGTACTTC. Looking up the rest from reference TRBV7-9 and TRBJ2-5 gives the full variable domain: DTGVSQNPRHKITKRGQNVTFRCDPISEHNRLYWYRQTLGQGPEFLTYFQNEAQLEKSRLLSDRFSAERPKGSFSTLEIQRTEQGDSAMYLCASSLVGKEETQYFGPGTRLLVL.

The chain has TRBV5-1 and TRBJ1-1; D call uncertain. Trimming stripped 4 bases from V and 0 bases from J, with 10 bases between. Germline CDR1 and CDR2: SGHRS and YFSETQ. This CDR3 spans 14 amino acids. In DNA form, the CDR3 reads TGCGCCAGCAGCCTTTCGACACTGAACACTGAAGCTTTCTTT. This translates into CASSLSTLNTEAFF.

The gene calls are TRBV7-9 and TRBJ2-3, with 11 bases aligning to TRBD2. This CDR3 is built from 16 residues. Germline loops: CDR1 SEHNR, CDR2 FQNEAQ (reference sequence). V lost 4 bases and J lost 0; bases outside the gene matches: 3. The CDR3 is CASSWGLAASTDTQYF. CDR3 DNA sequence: TGTGCCAGCAGCTGGGGACTAGCGGCTAGCACAGATACGCAGTATTTT.

The CDR3 DNA reads TGCGCCAGCAGCTTGGATGGACAGGGTGTTTACGGCTACACCTTC. The encoded protein is CASSLDGQGVYGYTF. This chain connects TRBV5-1 to TRBJ1-2, with 8 bases that match TRBD1. The germline CDR1 and CDR2 sequences are SGHRS and YFSETQ. V dropped 0 bases and J dropped 8; count of bases not matched to a gene: 9. The CDR3 runs 15 residues.

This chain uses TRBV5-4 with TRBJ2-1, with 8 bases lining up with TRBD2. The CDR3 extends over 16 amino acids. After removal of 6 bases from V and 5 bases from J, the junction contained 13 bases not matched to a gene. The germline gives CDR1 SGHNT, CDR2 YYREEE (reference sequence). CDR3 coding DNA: TGTGCCAGCACTGCGGGCGGAGCGGGAGTGAACAATGAGCAGTTCTTC. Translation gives CASTAGGAGVNNEQFF.

In nucleotides, the CDR3 is TGTGCCAGCAGCCAAGATCAAGCGGGCTCCTACAATGAGCAGTTCTTC. Translation gives CASSQDQAGSYNEQFF. The chain uses TRBV4-2 and TRBJ2-1, with D possibly TRBD2 on 6 matching bases. CDR3 length equals 16 residues. Germline loops: CDR1 LGHNA, CDR2 YNFKEQ. Trimming shortened V by 0 bases and J by 0 bases, and 9 bases separated the two germline ends.

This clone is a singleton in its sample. CDR3 loop: CASSPQGKQPQHF. DNA of the CDR3: TGTGCCAGCTCACCTCAGGGGAAACAGCCCCAGCATTTT. The gene calls are TRBV18 and TRBJ1-5, with a tentative D call TRBD1 (6 bases). V shed 3 bases and J shed 7 bases, with 10 bases lying between them. The CDR3 extends over 13 amino acids. The germline gives CDR1 KGHSH, CDR2 LQKENI. The full variable domain, completed using reference TRBV18 and TRBJ1-5, is NAGVMQNPRHLVRRRGQEARLRCSPMKGHSHVYWYRQLPEEGLKFMVYLQKENIIDESGMPKERFSAEFPKEGPSILRIQQVVRGDSAAYFCASSPQGKQPQHFGDGTRLSIL.

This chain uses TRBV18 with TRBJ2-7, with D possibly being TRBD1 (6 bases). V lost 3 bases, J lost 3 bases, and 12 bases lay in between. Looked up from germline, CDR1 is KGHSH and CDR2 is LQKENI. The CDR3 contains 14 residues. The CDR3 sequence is CASSPTGHYYEQYF. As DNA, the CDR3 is TGTGCCAGCTCACCGACAGGCCACTACTACGAGCAGTACTTC.